This is a list of T cell receptor beta chains from one sample in a study of blood T cell repertoires in COVID-19. Sequenced by immunoSEQ multiplex PCR; TCRdb stores in-frame clones only, minus some. This table holds fewer than 40,000 clones, around nine tenths found once. Source material: peripheral blood. The receptor set was obtained from a man between 65 and 85 years old with active COVID-19. Each CDR3 is given with its conserved first and last residue. Fields, in order: V gene, D gene, clone size, J gene, CDR3 protein, CDR3 DNA. The D gene is left open where the match is weak. Clone size is shown for a subset of rows, as once, few, many or a class of expanded clone.

TRBV5-4	NA	NA	TRBJ2-5	CASSPWELQETQYF	TGTGCCAGCAGCCCTTGGGAGCTCCAAGAGACCCAGTACTTC
TRBV2	NA	few	TRBJ1-6	CASSEEGVYNSPLHF	TGTGCCAGCAGTGAGGAGGGCGTCTATAATTCACCCCTCCACTTT
TRBV28	NA	NA	TRBJ1-4	CASSPGGVHFNEKLFF	TGTGCCAGCAGCCCGGGGGGGGTCCATTTTAATGAAAAACTGTTTTTT
TRBV19	NA	NA	TRBJ2-6	CASSPLGGGSGANVLTF	TGTGCCAGTAGTCCTCTTGGGGGGGGCTCAGGGGCCAACGTCCTGACTTTC
TRBV29-1	NA	NA	TRBJ1-3	CSVATEGFRSSGNTIYF	TGCAGCGTTGCGACGGAGGGATTCCGGAGCTCTGGAAACACCATATATTTT
TRBV6-5	NA	NA	TRBJ1-2	CASSYNSAGLNGYTF	TGTGCCAGCAGTTACAATAGTGCAGGGTTGAATGGCTACACCTTC
TRBV7-8	NA	NA	TRBJ2-5	CASSLHRVRETQYF	TGTGCCAGCAGCTTACACAGGGTTCGGGAGACCCAGTACTTC
TRBV27	NA	NA	TRBJ2-5	CASRYQLGETQYF	TGTGCCAGCAGATATCAACTCGGGGAGACCCAGTACTTC
TRBV5-1	TRBD2	once	TRBJ2-3	CASSSTSGRAGDTQYF	TGCGCCAGCAGCTCGACTAGCGGGAGGGCGGGAGATACGCAGTATTTT
TRBV2	NA	once	TRBJ2-1	CASSPPLSPYNEQFF	TGTGCCAGCAGTCCCCCACTTAGCCCCTACAATGAGCAGTTCTTC
TRBV3-1/TRBV3-2	NA	NA	TRBJ2-1	CASSLLRGIEGNEQFF	TGTGCCAGCAGCCTCCTTAGAGGGATCGAGGGAAATGAGCAGTTCTTC
TRBV27	NA	NA	TRBJ1-5	CASSLRGGNQPQHF	TGTGCCAGCAGTTTACGGGGGGGGAATCAGCCCCAGCATTTT
TRBV6-6	TRBD1	NA	TRBJ1-5	CASRGQNSNQPQHF	TGTGCCAGCAGGGGACAGAATAGCAATCAGCCCCAGCATTTT
TRBV15	NA	NA	TRBJ1-4	CATSRDFRLQGETNEKLFF	TGTGCCACCAGCAGAGATTTTAGGCTACAGGGAGAGACTAATGAAAAACTGTTTTTT
TRBV7-3	NA	NA	TRBJ1-2	CASSPGDQGSGYTF	TGTGCCAGCAGCCCGGGCGACCAAGGGAGTGGCTACACCTTC
TRBV5-1	NA	NA	TRBJ2-7	CASSLPGPYEQYF	TGCGCCAGCAGCTTGCCGGGTCCCTACGAGCAGTACTTC
TRBV7-8	TRBD2	NA	TRBJ2-1	CASSLDQGLAQFF	TGTGCCAGCAGCTTAGATCAGGGACTAGCGCAGTTCTTC
TRBV24-1	NA	NA	TRBJ1-2	CATSDETGQTWYGYTF	TGTGCCACCAGTGACGAAACCGGACAGACTTGGTATGGCTACACCTTC
TRBV9	TRBD2	NA	TRBJ2-1	CASSSAGGAWYEQFF	TGTGCCAGCTCATCGGCGGGGGGGGCCTGGTATGAGCAGTTCTTC
TRBV2	NA	NA	TRBJ1-2	CASRERQVEGYGYTF	TGTGCCAGCAGAGAAAGACAGGTCGAGGGGTATGGCTACACCTTC
TRBV6-5	NA	NA	TRBJ1-2	CASSYSTPQVIGYTF	TGTGCCAGCAGTTACTCTACCCCACAGGTTATAGGCTACACCTTC
TRBV15	NA	NA	TRBJ2-7	CATSRGLAGEQYF	TGTGCCACCAGCAGAGGGCTAGCTGGCGAGCAGTACTTC
TRBV4-3	NA	NA	TRBJ2-1	CASSQDLGVSIYNEQFF	TGCGCCAGCAGCCAAGATCTAGGGGTGTCGATCTACAATGAGCAGTTCTTC
TRBV27	NA	NA	TRBJ1-2	CASSALIGGYTF	TGTGCCAGCAGTGCACTAATTGGAGGCTACACCTTC
TRBV4-1	NA	NA	TRBJ1-1	CASSQGVLVTMNTEAFF	TGCGCCAGCAGCCAAGGAGTATTGGTCACCATGAACACTGAAGCTTTCTTT
TRBV7-2	TRBD2	NA	TRBJ2-2	CASSLGGSSGELFF	TGTGCCAGCAGCTTAGGCGGGAGCAGTGGGGAGCTGTTTTTT
TRBV3-1/TRBV3-2	NA	few	TRBJ1-2	CASSQDTLKIYTF	TGTGCCAGCAGCCAGGACACTTTGAAGATCTACACCTTC
TRBV28	TRBD2	NA	TRBJ2-7	CASTLKRFSGGREQYF	TGTGCCAGCACCCTCAAAAGGTTTAGCGGGGGTCGGGAGCAGTACTTC
TRBV2	NA	NA	TRBJ1-2	CASSEARAAYGYTF	TGTGCCAGCAGTGAGGCGAGGGCTGCCTATGGCTACACCTTC
TRBV7-8	NA	NA	TRBJ2-3	CASSLGLAPTDTQYF	TGTGCCAGCAGCTTGGGACTGGCCCCAACAGATACGCAGTATTTT
TRBV14	NA	NA	TRBJ1-1	CASSQVNGEAFF	TGTGCCAGCAGCCAAGTTAACGGTGAAGCTTTCTTT
TRBV5-8	NA	NA	TRBJ2-5	CASSLGNGQSQETQYF	TGTGCCAGCAGCTTGGGGAATGGACAGTCACAAGAGACCCAGTACTTC
TRBV19	TRBD2	once	TRBJ2-2	CASTVSGSLGGELFF	TGTGCCAGTACGGTTAGCGGGTCCCTCGGCGGGGAGCTGTTTTTT
TRBV10-2	NA	NA	TRBJ1-1	CASTQLGNTEAFF	TGCGCCAGCACCCAACTAGGGAACACTGAAGCTTTCTTT
TRBV12-3/TRBV12-4	NA	NA	TRBJ1-2	CASSFVLGYTF	TGTGCCAGCAGTTTCGTCTTGGGCTACACCTTC
TRBV19	TRBD2	few	TRBJ2-1	CASSIDPSGRQNEQFF	TGTGCCAGTAGTATAGATCCCAGCGGGAGGCAAAATGAGCAGTTCTTC
TRBV18	TRBD1	NA	TRBJ1-1	CASSPGTGLGAFF	TGTGCCAGCTCACCCGGGACAGGGTTAGGGGCTTTCTTT
TRBV11-2	NA	NA	TRBJ1-2	CASSLSLWTDGYTF	TGTGCCAGCAGCTTAAGTCTCTGGACAGATGGCTACACCTTC
TRBV7-9	TRBD2	once	TRBJ2-1	CASPREGGEQFF	TGTGCCAGCCCCAGGGAGGGAGGAGAGCAGTTCTTC
TRBV30	NA	NA	TRBJ1-5	CAWSVDTQGSQPQHF	TGTGCCTGGAGTGTGGATACCCAGGGCAGTCAGCCCCAGCATTTT